This is a list of T cell receptor beta chains from one sample in a study of blood T cells in healthy people across ages. TCRdb processed the 5' RACE reads anew with MiXCR; each CDR3 protein has one entry. This sample has some 1,800,000 distinct CDR3 sequences, with about 39% found just once. The sequenced sample was blood. These receptor sequences come from a human donor in good health. CDR3s include the opening cysteine and the closing phenylalanine or tryptophan. Each record gives: J gene, V gene, clone size, D gene, CDR3 DNA, CDR3 protein. A D gene is named only where the DNA matches it firmly. The listing skips clone size in some rows; elsewhere it reads once, few, many or a size class.

>TRBJ1-5|TRBV28|NA|NA
TGTGCCACAAACGGGGGTTATAAGTTTCCCCAGCATTTT
CATNGGYKFPQHF
>TRBJ2-1|TRBV7-9|NA|NA
TGTGCCAGCAGCCCCCGGGCGGTGAGGGCCTCCTACAATGAGCAGTTCTTC
CASSPRAVRASYNEQFF
>TRBJ2-7|TRBV6-2/TRBV6-3|many|TRBD2
TGTGCCAGCAGATTAGCGGGGACCTACGAGCAGTACTTC
CASRLAGTYEQYF
>TRBJ1-5|TRBV12-3/TRBV12-4|few|NA
TGTGCCAGCAGCACGCACAGAAATCAGCCCCAGCATTTT
CASSTHRNQPQHF
>TRBJ1-5|TRBV6-2/TRBV6-3|few|TRBD1
TGTGCCAGCAGTTACTCTTCCAGGGGGCTTAGTCAGCCCCAGCATTTT
CASSYSSRGLSQPQHF
>TRBJ2-5|TRBV29-1|many|NA
TGCAGCGTCGGCGAGGGGCCTCAAGAGACCCAGTACTTC
CSVGEGPQETQYF
>TRBJ1-2|TRBV18|few|TRBD1
TGTGCCAGCTCACAATCCGGGACAGGGAGGACGAAAGGCTACACCTTC
CASSQSGTGRTKGYTF
>TRBJ2-4|TRBV4-2|few|NA
TGTGCCAGCAGCCAAGCCTTAGCCAAAAACATTCAGTACTTC
CASSQALAKNIQYF
>TRBJ2-3|TRBV5-5|once|TRBD2
TGTGCCAGCAGCTCCGAACGACTAGCGGGGGGCCCGGATACGCAGTATTTT
CASSSERLAGGPDTQYF
>TRBJ2-7|TRBV12-3/TRBV12-4|many|NA
TGTGCCAGCAGTTTCCCCGGACAACGCATTTTCGGGGAGCAGTACTTC
CASSFPGQRIFGEQYF
>TRBJ2-3|TRBV20-1|once|NA
TGCAGTGCTAGAGTCCAGGGTCCTTCCACAGATACGCAGTATTTT
CSARVQGPSTDTQYF
>TRBJ2-4|TRBV6-1|many|TRBD1
TGTGCCAGCAGTCCTAGGACAGGTTTTGACATTCAGTACTTC
CASSPRTGFDIQYF
>TRBJ2-7|TRBV29-1|many|TRBD1
TGCAGCACCGGCGGACAGGGCGTCAGCTCCGAGCAGTACTTC
CSTGGQGVSSEQYF
>TRBJ1-2|TRBV4-1|few|NA
TGCGCCAGCAGCCAAGAAAACAGCCCCTATGGCTACACCTTC
CASSQENSPYGYTF
>TRBJ2-7|TRBV30|NA|NA
TGTGCCTGGAGTGTACAAGGTCCCTACGAGCAGTACTTC
CAWSVQGPYEQYF
>TRBJ2-7|TRBV10-3|few|NA
TGTGCCATCAGTGAGTTGGGGGCAGGGAGTTCCTACGAGCAGTACTTC
CAISELGAGSSYEQYF
>TRBJ2-5|TRBV7-4|few|NA
TGTGCCAGCAGTTACGCCCGCCCGGGGAGGGAGACCCAGTACTTC
CASSYARPGRETQYF
>TRBJ2-3|TRBV28|NA|TRBD2
TGTGCCAGCAGACTAGCGGGGCTAGATACGCAGTATTTT
CASRLAGLDTQYF
>TRBJ2-1|TRBV20-1|many|TRBD2
TGCAGTGCTAGAGAGGCTAGCGGGACCAATGAGCAGTTCTTC
CSAREASGTNEQFF
>TRBJ2-1|TRBV4-1|NA|TRBD1
TGCGCCAGCAGAGTTAGGGGGCAATCCTACAATGAGCAGTTCTTC
CASRVRGQSYNEQFF
>TRBJ2-1|TRBV6-2/TRBV6-3|NA|TRBD2
TGTGCCAGCAGATTGACTAGCGGACTCCGTAATGAGCAGTTCTTC
CASRLTSGLRNEQFF
>TRBJ1-4|TRBV20-1|NA|NA
TGCAGTGCTAGGAAGGGGACCGAAAAACGGTTTTTT
CSARKGTEKRFF
>TRBJ2-7|TRBV5-1|NA|NA
TGCGCCAGCAGCTTGGAGGGGACGGACTACGAGCAGTACTTC
CASSLEGTDYEQYF
>TRBJ2-5|TRBV6-6|NA|NA
TGTGCCAGCAGTTACTTAAAAGGGGTTCTTGTTTGGGAGACCCAGTACTTC
CASSYLKGVLVWETQYF
>TRBJ2-7|TRBV19|NA|TRBD1
TGTGCCAGTAGCCCAATCGGACAGGGTCCGTACGAGCAGTACTTC
CASSPIGQGPYEQYF
>TRBJ2-6|TRBV7-9|once|NA
TGTGCCAGCAGCTTCGGCCCACAGGGCCCCCGTGGGGCCAACGTCCTGACTTTC
CASSFGPQGPRGANVLTF
>TRBJ2-3|TRBV20-1|few|NA
TGCAGTGCTCGGCTGCAGACTGTTACGCAGTATTTT
CSARLQTVTQYF
>TRBJ2-5|TRBV28|few|NA
TGTGCCAGCAGCAACAGGGTTTTGGAGGAGACCCAGTACTTC
CASSNRVLEETQYF
>TRBJ2-1|TRBV11-1|NA|TRBD2
TGTGCCAGCAGCCCGACTAGCGGGGGGATTGGAGAGCAGTTCTTC
CASSPTSGGIGEQFF
>TRBJ2-5|TRBV12-5|once|TRBD1
TGTGCTAGTGGTTCACAGGGGGCGATTGTGGAGACCCAGTACTTC
CASGSQGAIVETQYF
>TRBJ2-7|TRBV7-2|few|NA
TGTGCCAGCAGCCTGTGGGACGGGTCGTCCTACGAGCAGTACTTC
CASSLWDGSSYEQYF
>TRBJ2-3|TRBV15|few|TRBD2
TGTGCCACCAGCAGAGATCATCTAGCGGGGCTCACAGATACGCAGTATTTT
CATSRDHLAGLTDTQYF
>TRBJ2-3|TRBV12-3/TRBV12-4|NA|TRBD2
TGTGCCAGCAGCCTCAGGACTAGCGGGGGGGAACGCACAGATACGCAGTATTTT
CASSLRTSGGERTDTQYF
>TRBJ1-2|TRBV29-1|NA|NA
TGCAGCGTTGAAGATCATGGGGGGAGCTACACCTTC
CSVEDHGGSYTF
>TRBJ1-1|TRBV9|few|NA
TGTGCCAGCAGCGTAGTAGATGGCACTGAAGCTTTCTTT
CASSVVDGTEAFF
>TRBJ2-5|TRBV5-1|NA|TRBD2
TGCGCCAGCAGCTTGCTTGGGACTAGCGAGGAGACCCAGTACTTC
CASSLLGTSEETQYF
>TRBJ1-1|TRBV4-3|NA|TRBD1
TGCGCCAGCAGCCAAGATACCCGGACAGGGATGGCTTTCTTT
CASSQDTRTGMAFF
>TRBJ2-7|TRBV4-3|few|NA
TGCGCCAGCAGCCAAGAAAGGGGGGTAAGGGCCTACGAGCAGTACTTC
CASSQERGVRAYEQYF
>TRBJ2-3|TRBV29-1|few|NA
TGCAGCGTTGAAGTGAAGAGTCCCTTGTGGGGGGCGCTGGGCACAGATACGCAGTATTTT
CSVEVKSPLWGALGTDTQYF
>TRBJ2-7|TRBV11-3|NA|NA
TGTGCCAGCAGCGGCCCAAGCAGGGGTTCGTCCCCCTACGAGCAGTACTTC
CASSGPSRGSSPYEQYF
>TRBJ2-7|TRBV4-3|once|TRBD1
TGCGCCAGCAGCCAAGTCGACAGGGGGCCCTACGAGCAGTACTTC
CASSQVDRGPYEQYF
>TRBJ2-2|TRBV4-1|once|NA
TGCGCCAGCAGCCAGGGACCCTACACCGGGGAGCTGTTTTTT
CASSQGPYTGELFF
>TRBJ2-2|TRBV12-3/TRBV12-4|NA|NA
TGTGCCAGCAGTTTCCCTCCTACAGGGTGGCCCGGGGAGCTGTTTTTT
CASSFPPTGWPGELFF
>TRBJ2-5|TRBV20-1|NA|NA
TGCAGTGCTAGAGTACTAGCCGGCACGACCCAGTACTTC
CSARVLAGTTQYF
>TRBJ2-1|TRBV29-1|few|NA
NA
CSVGTGTGEFF
>TRBJ2-3|TRBV20-1|once|TRBD2
TGCAGTGCGTCCGGCTCCCGTAACCTAGCGGGGGGACGGGGAGATACGCAGTATTTT
CSASGSRNLAGGRGDTQYF
>TRBJ2-6|TRBV27|NA|NA
TGTGCCAGCAGTCGCACCTCAACACGCTCTGGGGCCAACGTCCTGACTTTC
CASSRTSTRSGANVLTF
>TRBJ2-3|TRBV2|many|TRBD1
TGTGCCAGCAGTCTAAGGACAGGGGTCACAGATACGCAGTATTTT
CASSLRTGVTDTQYF
>TRBJ2-3|TRBV11-1|NA|NA
TGTGACAGCAGCTCTCAGGGTCCAGATACGCAGTATTTT
CDSSSQGPDTQYF
>TRBJ2-1|TRBV20-1|NA|TRBD2
TGCAGTGCTAGACGTCAGCGGGGGAGATCCTACAATGAGCAGGTCTTC
CSARRQRGRSYNEQVF
>TRBJ2-7|TRBV27|NA|TRBD1
TGTGCCAGCAGTCCACGGCACAGGGGATGGATTAGCGAGCAGTACTTC
CASSPRHRGWISEQYF
>TRBJ1-5|TRBV28|NA|NA
TGTGCCAGCAGTTTTTTTAGTGCCTCCCCCAGGGGCGCGAGCAATCAGCCCCAGCATTTT
CASSFFSASPRGASNQPQHF
>TRBJ2-1|TRBV29-1|few|NA
TGCAGCGTTGGGGTCCTGGTTTACAATGAGCAGTTCTTC
CSVGVLVYNEQFF
>TRBJ2-7|TRBV3-1|few|TRBD1
TGTGCCAGCAGCCAGAGACAGGGTAGGGAAAGCGAGCAGTACTTC
CASSQRQGRESEQYF
>TRBJ2-2|TRBV24-1|NA|NA
TGTGCCACCAGTGATCCACCAGCGAACACCGGGGAGCTGTTTTTT
CATSDPPANTGELFF